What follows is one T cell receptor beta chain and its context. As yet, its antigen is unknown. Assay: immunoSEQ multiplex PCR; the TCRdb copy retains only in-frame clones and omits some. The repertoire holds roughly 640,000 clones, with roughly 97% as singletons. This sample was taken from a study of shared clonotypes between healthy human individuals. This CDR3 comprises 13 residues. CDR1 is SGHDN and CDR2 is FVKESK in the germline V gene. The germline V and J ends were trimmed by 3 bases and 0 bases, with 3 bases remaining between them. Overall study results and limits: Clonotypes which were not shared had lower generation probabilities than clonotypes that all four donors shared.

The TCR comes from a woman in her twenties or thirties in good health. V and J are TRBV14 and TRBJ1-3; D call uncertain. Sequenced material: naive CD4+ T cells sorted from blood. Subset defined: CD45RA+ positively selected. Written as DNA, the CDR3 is TGTGCCAGCAGCCAGAGCTCTGGAAACACCATATATTTT. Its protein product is CASSQSSGNTIYF.